The 16 T cell receptor beta chains given below trace back to one sample, sequenced in a study of T cell repertoires in cytomegalovirus infection. MiXCR, applied by TCRdb to the reads, yields one record per CDR3 protein. The sample carries about 130,000 distinct CDR3 sequences, roughly 9% recorded once. Sequenced material: PBMCs. The receptors originated from a human donor in good health (CMV status not recorded). Some clones in this sample may be carry-over from other donors' samples.

This clonotype was seen repeatedly, ten times or more. This chain uses TRBV19 with TRBJ1-5, with 10 positions matching TRBD1. With 7 bases clipped from V and 4 bases from J, the junction kept 4 bases outside the gene matches. The CDR3 is 14 amino acids. CDR1 and CDR2 (germline): LNHDA, SQIVND (reference sequence). CDR3 sequence (DNA): TGTGCCAGTAAAATGGGACAGGGGAATCAGCCCCAGCATTTT. The encoded protein is CASKMGQGNQPQHF.

This clonotype showed up many times. This sequence joins TRBV7-8 and TRBJ2-2; 15 bases map to TRBD2. Germline V gene sequence: CDR1 SGHVS, CDR2 FQNEAQ. The trim removed 4 bases at V and 3 bases at J, leaving 9 bases unmatched. The CDR3 has 19 amino acids. The CDR3, as DNA: TGTGCCAGCAGCTATCGAGGACTAGCGGGGGGGCCGGACACCGGGGAGCTGTTTTTT. It specifies CASSYRGLAGGPDTGELFF. The full variable domain, its missing parts supplied by reference TRBV7-8 and TRBJ2-2, is GAGVSQSPRYKVAKRGQDVALRCDPISGHVSLFWYQQALGQGPEFLTYFQNEAQLDKSGLPSDRFFAERPEGSVSTLKIQRTQQEDSAVYLCASSYRGLAGGPDTGELFFGEGSRLTVL.

The gene calls are TRBV5-1 and TRBJ2-2; TRBD1 matches at 7 bases. Germline V lookup: CDR1 SGHRS, CDR2 YFSETQ. The CDR3 extends over 17 amino acids. The V segment lost 4 bases and the J segment 0 bases; nucleotides outside the gene matches: 9. The CDR3 region is CASSKASGQSNTGELFF. Here the CDR3 DNA reads TGCGCCAGCAGCAAGGCTTCGGGACAGTCGAACACCGGGGAGCTGTTTTTT.

The table lists this clonotype with many counts. The chain is built from TRBV12-3 or TRBV12-4 and TRBJ2-1, with 11 bases matching TRBD1. This CDR3 spans 16 amino acids. After removal of 4 bases from V and 5 bases from J, the junction contained 7 bases not matched to a gene. The CDR3 DNA reads TGTGCCAGCAGTTCCTGGACAGGGGGCGCCCACAATGAGCAGTTCTTC. Encoded protein: CASSSWTGGAHNEQFF.

This clonotype was counted only a few times. The V call is TRBV20-1, the J call TRBJ2-5; D is possibly TRBD1 or TRBD2 (5 bases each). CDR1 and CDR2 (germline): DFQATT, SNEGSKA (reference sequence). V was clipped by 0 bases and J by 6 bases, with 17 bases between them. The CDR3 is 15 residues long. CDR3 in DNA: TGCAGTGCTAGAGATCGGATTTCAGGGACCAAGACCCAGTACTTC. Translated, it gives CSARDRISGTKTQYF.

The rearrangement uses TRBV5-1 and TRBJ2-2; D might be TRBD2 (5 bases). CDR3 length equals 18 residues. Trimming stripped 4 bases from V and 0 bases from J, with 19 bases between. CDR1 and CDR2 (germline): SGHRS, YFSETQ. The CDR3: CASSSSESGVTNTGELFF. The CDR3 DNA is TGCGCCAGCAGCAGCTCTGAGAGCGGTGTAACGAACACCGGGGAGCTGTTTTTT.

Comment on this clonotype: This may be a read error, as it is one base from a much larger clone. V usage is TRBV6-6 and J usage is TRBJ2-7; unclear D gene. Germline V gene sequence: CDR1 MNHNY, CDR2 SVGAGI (reference sequence). This CDR3 is built from 17 residues. The V end was cut by 0 bases, the J end by 1 base, with 16 bases between. CDR3 loop: CASSYSMGRSVSYEQYF. The CDR3 bases are TGTGCCAGCAGTTACTCGATGGGTAGGTCAGTTTCCTACGAGCAGTACTTC.

In its sample, this clonotype was seen many times. CDR3 amino acids: CASSLVGYQETQYF. The CDR3 nucleotides are TGTGCCAGCAGCTTAGTTGGGTACCAAGAGACCCAGTACTTC. V is TRBV11-2 and J is TRBJ2-5; D is unresolved. The ends were cut back, 1 base at V and 0 bases at J, with 6 bases in the middle. CDR1 SGHAT and CDR2 FQNNGV come from the germline V gene. The CDR3 runs to 14 residues.

This clonotype was counted at least ten times. The chain couples TRBV7-9 to TRBJ2-7; TRBD1 agrees at 7 bases. The CDR3 totals 14 residues. In germline, CDR1 is SEHNR, CDR2 FQNEAQ (reference sequence). The ends lost 5 bases at V and 2 bases at J; junction bases unmatched: 6. As DNA, the CDR3 is TGTGCCAGCAGCCCGGGACAGTCTACCTACGAGCAGTACTTC. This gives the protein CASSPGQSTYEQYF. Full variable domain (missing parts from reference TRBV7-9 and TRBJ2-7): DTGVSQNPRHKITKRGQNVTFRCDPISEHNRLYWYRQTLGQGPEFLTYFQNEAQLEKSRLLSDRFSAERPKGSFSTLEIQRTEQGDSAMYLCASSPGQSTYEQYFGPGTRLTVT.

There are a few counts of this clonotype. CDR3 protein: CASSEARPYGYTF. Written as DNA, the CDR3 is TGTGCCAGCAGTGAAGCGAGGCCATATGGCTACACCTTC. This sequence joins TRBV2 and TRBJ1-2; no clear D gene. The ends were cut back, 0 bases at V and 5 bases at J, with 7 bases in the middle. The CDR3 loop spans 13 amino acids. Germline V gives CDR1 SNHLY, CDR2 FYNNEI.

The J gene is TRBJ2-1, the V gene TRBV5-1, with TRBD2 as a possible D gene (5 bases). The germline V gene has CDR1 SGHRS and CDR2 YFSETQ. This CDR3 contains 14 residues. Trimming pared 1 base from V and 4 bases from J, leaving 9 bases between. CDR3 sequence (DNA): TGCGCCAGCAGCTTGCCCGAGGGATACAATGAGCAGTTCTTC. Residues: CASSLPEGYNEQFF.

The V call is TRBV5-1, the J call TRBJ2-3; TRBD1 matches 7 bases. Trimming cost V 0 bases and J 2 bases; bases outside gene matches: 3. The CDR3 has 15 amino acids. Germline V gives CDR1 SGHRS, CDR2 YFSETQ. The CDR3 protein is CASSLAGTDTDTQYF. The CDR3 DNA sequence: TGCGCCAGCAGCTTGGCTGGGACAGACACAGATACGCAGTATTTT.

The V and J genes are TRBV18 and TRBJ2-5; D is undetermined. V lost 1 base and J lost 1, with 10 bases in between. This CDR3 has 15 amino acids. CDR1 and CDR2 from the germline V gene are KGHSH and LQKENI. The CDR3 protein is CASSPLEIPQETQYF. The CDR3 DNA reads TGTGCCAGCTCACCACTCGAAATCCCCCAAGAGACCCAGTACTTC.

This clonotype has ten or more counts. In nucleotides, the CDR3 is TGTGCCAGCAGTCCGCAGGGGTTAACCCCCACAGATACGCAGTATTTT. This codes for CASSPQGLTPTDTQYF. V is TRBV11-2 and J is TRBJ2-3; perhaps TRBD1 as D (6 bases). Trimming removed 6 bases at V and 2 bases at J, with 18 bases between. The CDR3 extends over 16 amino acids. Looked up from germline, CDR1 is SGHAT and CDR2 is FQNNGV. Combining the CDR3 with reference TRBV11-2 and TRBJ2-3 gives the whole variable domain EAGVAQSPRYKIIEKRQSVAFWCNPISGHATLYWYQQILGQGPKLLIQFQNNGVVDDSQLPKDRFSAERLKGVDSTLKIQPAKLEDSAVYLCASSPQGLTPTDTQYFGPGTRLTVL.

This clonotype has ten or more counts. The J gene is TRBJ1-5, the V gene TRBV28; TRBD1 matches at 7 bases. This CDR3 comprises 13 residues. Germline V gene sequence: CDR1 MDHEN, CDR2 SYDVKM. V was pared by 11 bases and J by 5 bases, with 9 bases of the junction left unmatched. CDR3 region: CASQGGIDQPQHF. CDR3 sequence (DNA): TGTGCCTCGCAGGGGGGTATTGATCAGCCCCAGCATTTT.

This clonotype was recorded many times. The V gene is TRBV6-5, the J gene TRBJ2-7; TRBD2 aligns across 11 bases. The CDR3 runs to 20 residues. From germline, CDR1 is MNHEY and CDR2 SVGAGI. Unmatched junction bases numbered 13, after V lost 0 bases and J lost 0 bases. The DNA of the CDR3 is TGTGCCAGCAGTTACTCGAGATGGGCTAGCGGGGGGTTGAGCTCCTACGAGCAGTACTTC. Encoded protein: CASSYSRWASGGLSSYEQYF.